The clone carrying this T cell receptor (beta chain) was counted only a few times. The antigen remains unidentified. TCRB transcripts that were expressed got sequenced, as all of the isolated RNA had been reverse transcribed. Profiling relied on immunoSEQ multiplex PCR, and the TCRdb table lists in-frame clones only, not all of them. Among approximately 600,000 clones listed, around 12% were seen once. The record originates from a study of beta chain features in type 1 diabetes. Study observations and caveats: Moderate yet significant TCRB CDR3 shortening was seen in Type 1 diabetes patients in all four CD4+ subsets.

This CDR3 spans 15 amino acids. Deletions cut 0 bases from V and 5 bases from J, with 13 bases between. Germline loops: CDR1 LGHNA, CDR2 YSLEER. The sequenced sample was naive CD4+ T cells from blood. This clonotype was obtained from a man younger than 40 with type 1 diabetes. The chain links TRBV4-3 to TRBJ2-5; weak D call: TRBD1 (6 bases). For the CDR3, the DNA is TGCGCCAGCAGCCAAGACCAGGGGCGCTGGGAGACCCAGTACTTC. Amino acids: CASSQDQGRWETQYF.